The source of this TCR beta chain is a study of blood T cell repertoires in COVID-19. Per the authors' pipeline: Reference gene primers were amplified, and this amplification served to estimate nucleated cell counts. Using immunoSEQ multiplex PCR, the repertoire was profiled, and TCRdb retains in-frame clones only, with some absent. The V and J calls and the clone size are those of that table, but D and trimming were determined from the DNA. Of around 200,000 clones detected, about 80% appear once; the ten largest clones hold around 4%. Germline CDR1 is GTSNPN and CDR2 is SVGIG (reference sequence). CDR3 size: 13 residues. V dropped 0 bases and J dropped 4 bases, with 9 bases sitting between them.

The sequenced sample was peripheral blood. The clonotype was recovered from a man aged 45-60 years with active or convalescent COVID-19. This chain links TRBV30 with TRBJ1-2; maybe TRBD1 (6 bases). This chain's CDR3 is CAWSVRDIYGYTF. CDR3 DNA sequence: TGTGCCTGGAGTGTAAGGGACATCTATGGCTACACCTTC.